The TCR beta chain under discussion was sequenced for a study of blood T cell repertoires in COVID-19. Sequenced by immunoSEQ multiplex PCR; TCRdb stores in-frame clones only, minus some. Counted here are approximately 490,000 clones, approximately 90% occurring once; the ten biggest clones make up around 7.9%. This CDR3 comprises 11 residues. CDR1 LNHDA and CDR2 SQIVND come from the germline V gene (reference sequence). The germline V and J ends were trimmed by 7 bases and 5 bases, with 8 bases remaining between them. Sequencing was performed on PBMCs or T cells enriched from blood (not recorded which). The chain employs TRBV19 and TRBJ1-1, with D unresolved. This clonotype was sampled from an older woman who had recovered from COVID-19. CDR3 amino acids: CASNYGTEAFF. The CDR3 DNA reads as TGTGCCAGTAACTACGGAACTGAAGCTTTCTTT.